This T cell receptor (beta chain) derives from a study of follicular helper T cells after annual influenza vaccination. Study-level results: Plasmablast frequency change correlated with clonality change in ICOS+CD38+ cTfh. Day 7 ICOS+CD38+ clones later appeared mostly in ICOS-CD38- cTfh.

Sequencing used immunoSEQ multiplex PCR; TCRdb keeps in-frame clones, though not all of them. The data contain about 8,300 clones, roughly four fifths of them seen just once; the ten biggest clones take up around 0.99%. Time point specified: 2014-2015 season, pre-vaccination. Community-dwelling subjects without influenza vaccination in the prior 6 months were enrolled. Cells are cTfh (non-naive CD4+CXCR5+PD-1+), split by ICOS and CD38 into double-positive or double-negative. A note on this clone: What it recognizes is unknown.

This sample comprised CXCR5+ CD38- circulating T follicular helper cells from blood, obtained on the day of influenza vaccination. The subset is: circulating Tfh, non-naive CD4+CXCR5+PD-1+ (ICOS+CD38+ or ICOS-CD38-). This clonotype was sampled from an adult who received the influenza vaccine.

CDR3 nucleotide sequence: TGTGCCAGCTCACCAGGTGGACTAGCGTTTTACGAGCAGTACTTC. The encoded protein is CASSPGGLAFYEQYF. The chain uses TRBV18 and TRBJ2-7; 9 positions agree with TRBD2. The CDR3 is 15 residues long. Trimming took 2 bases from V and 4 from J; bases not matched to a gene: 6. Germline-derived CDR1 and CDR2 are KGHSH and LQKENI.